This entry lists 14 T cell receptor beta chains sequenced from one sample in a study of T cells after yellow fever vaccination. A single record per CDR3 protein comes from TCRdb applying MiXCR to the 5' RACE reads. The repertoire holds just under 600,000 distinct CDR3 sequences, about 14% seen once, with more than 13% in the top ten. The sample in question was PBMCs, obtained on the day of the yellow fever booster vaccination. These receptors all come from a man aged 25-40 years who received the YFV17D yellow fever vaccine.

This clonotype has only a few counts. The chain employs TRBV20-1 and TRBJ1-4; D is undetermined. V lost 4 bases and J 3 bases, leaving 12 bases between the germline ends. The germline V gene encodes CDR1 DFQATT and CDR2 SNEGSKA (reference sequence). This CDR3 contains 14 residues. The CDR3 DNA follows: TGCAGTGCTAAGCGGGCGTTACCTAATGAAAAACTGTTTTTT. Translated: CSAKRALPNEKLFF.

Many counts were recorded for this clonotype. The chain's CDR3 is CASSTGTASKTEYF. The CDR3 DNA is TGCGCCAGCAGCACTGGGACAGCTAGTAAAACGGAATACTTC. The J gene is TRBJ2-5, the V gene TRBV5-1; 7 positions agree with TRBD1. The V gene's germline CDR1 is SGHRS and CDR2 YFSETQ. This CDR3 is built from 14 residues. V lost 4 bases and J lost 14; bases outside the gene matches: 17.

This clonotype was picked up a small number of times. The chain uses TRBV4-3 and TRBJ2-7, with 11 nucleotides matching TRBD2. Germline V CDR1 and CDR2: LGHNA, YSLEER. The V segment lost 1 base and the J segment 6 bases; nucleotides outside the gene matches: 5. The CDR3 contains 15 residues. CDR3 in amino acids: CASSQVAGGPREQYF. DNA for the CDR3: TGCGCCAGCAGCCAAGTAGCGGGAGGGCCCCGCGAGCAGTACTTC.

The CDR3 loop is CASSQSPGPAILETQYF. The CDR3, as DNA: TGCGCCAGCAGTCAATCCCCGGGACCCGCGATTTTGGAGACCCAGTACTTC. The chain couples TRBV23-1 to TRBJ2-5; D is possibly TRBD1 or TRBD2 (5 bases each). TRBV23-1 is given ORF status, its function remaining uncertain. The CDR3 contains 17 residues. V dropped 0 bases and J dropped 5 bases, with 19 bases sitting between them.

This clonotype was counted many times. The chain links TRBV4-3 to TRBJ1-5, with D unclear. Germline CDR1 and CDR2: LGHNA and YSLEER. This CDR3 region has 13 residues. Trimming took off 1 base at V and 7 bases at J, with 8 bases between the two ends. The CDR3 bases are TGCGCCAGCAGCCAAGGAGAAGGACAGCCCCAGCATTTT. Translating gives CASSQGEGQPQHF.

This clonotype has at least ten counts. The V gene is TRBV9, the J gene TRBJ2-5; 9 bases map to TRBD2. Germline V lookup: CDR1 SGDLS, CDR2 YYNGEE. This CDR3 is 15 amino acids long. V lost 4 bases and J lost 4; bases outside the gene matches: 8. The CDR3 is CASSLTAGGIETQYF. The CDR3 DNA follows: TGTGCCAGCAGCCTCACAGCGGGAGGAATAGAGACCCAGTACTTC.

This clonotype was detected a few times. This rearrangement joins TRBV19 to TRBJ1-2; possible D gene TRBD1, 5 bases. CDR1 is LNHDA, CDR2 SQIVND, per germline (reference sequence). V gave up 6 bases and J gave up 5 bases, with 13 bases separating them. There are 13 residues in the CDR3. In DNA, the CDR3 is TGTGCCAGTAGATCGGGACCGATGTATGGCTACACCTTC. The encoded protein is CASRSGPMYGYTF.

The J gene is TRBJ1-4, the V gene TRBV20-1; the match to TRBD1 covers 8 bases. Germline values: CDR1 DFQATT, CDR2 SNEGSKA (reference sequence). CDR3 size: 17 residues. Trimming at V came to 5 bases and at J to 1 base, leaving 12 bases not matched to a gene. The CDR3 is CSAEAPPGGRTNEKLFF. The CDR3 region has the DNA TGCAGTGCTGAAGCCCCCCCAGGGGGCAGAACTAATGAAAAACTGTTTTTT.

In this sample, this clonotype turned up a few times. CDR3 residues: CASSATGVYNEQFF. The DNA of the CDR3 is TGTGCCAGCAGCGCGACAGGAGTATACAATGAGCAGTTCTTC. The chain uses TRBV7-2 and TRBJ2-1; D may be TRBD1 (6 bases). Germline V gene lookup returns CDR1 SGHTA and CDR2 FQGNSA. This CDR3 has 14 residues. Trimming cost V 5 bases and J 4 bases, with 12 bases left between them.

This clonotype was observed at least ten times. One end of the junction varies from germline; a read error may be responsible. The chain combines TRBV4-3 with TRBJ2-3; D is possibly TRBD2 (6 bases). The CDR3 totals 14 residues. Germline V gene sequence: CDR1 LGHNA, CDR2 YSLEER. CDR3 residues: CASSQDRGTDTQYF. The DNA of the CDR3 is TGTGCCAGCAGCCAAGATCGGGGGACAGATACGCAGTATTTT.

The sample holds a few counts of this clonotype. The chain links TRBV7-6 to TRBJ1-1; D not resolved. Trimming cost V 3 bases and J 1 base, with 6 bases left between them. CDR3 size: 13 residues. Per germline, CDR1 SGHVS and CDR2 FNYEAQ. CDR3 DNA sequence: TGTGCCAGCAGCTTTTCAAAGAACACTGAAGCTTTCTTT. Its translation is CASSFSKNTEAFF.

The gene calls are TRBV10-1 and TRBJ2-3; 7 bases map to TRBD2. CDR1 is WNHNN and CDR2 is SYGVQD in the germline V gene (reference sequence). The CDR3 is 13 residues long. V was pared by 3 bases and J by 3 bases, with 0 bases of the junction left unmatched. The CDR3 DNA is TGCGCCAGCAGTGAAGCGGGAACAGATACGCAGTATTTT. Translated: CASSEAGTDTQYF.

This clonotype was seen a few times. The chain joins TRBV6-1 to TRBJ2-5; D call uncertain. The CDR3 sequence is 15 residues long. Germline V gene data show CDR1 as MNHNS and CDR2 as SASEGT. Between the trimmed V and J ends, which lost 0 bases and 1 base, there was a span of 9 bases. The DNA for the CDR3 is TGTGCCAGCAGTGAAGCTTGGGGTTCCCAAGAGACCCAGTACTTC. Its protein product is CASSEAWGSQETQYF.

CDR3 DNA: TGCAGCGTTGAATTGACACCGAACACTGAAGCTTTCTTT. This sequence encodes CSVELTPNTEAFF. The chain has TRBV29-1 and TRBJ1-1, with D unclear. V was shortened by 2 bases and J by 1 base, with 8 bases between the two germline ends. Per the germline V gene, CDR1 is SQVTM and CDR2 is ANQGSEA. The CDR3 has 13 residues. The whole variable domain, filled in from reference TRBV29-1 and TRBJ1-1, reads SAVISQKPSRDICQRGTSLTIQCQVDSQVTMMFWYRQQPGQSLTLIATANQGSEATYESGFVIDKFPISRPNLTFSTLTVSNMSPEDSSIYLCSVELTPNTEAFFGQGTRLTVV.